These 13 T cell receptor beta chains share one sample of origin, sequenced in a study of a mutant IDH1 vaccine in newly diagnosed glioma. The data were produced by immunoSEQ multiplex PCR, yet TCRdb's version contains in-frame clones alone and is incomplete. The data show 30,000 to 45,000 clones, around 78% seen once. The time point denotes: week 5, during vaccination. In the vaccine, a single dose held 300 ug of the mutant IDH1 20-mer peptide, along with topical imiquimod. Their recognized antigens are unknown. Sequenced material: PBMCs, taken from a glioma patient whose treatment included an IDH1 peptide vaccine. The receptors come from a man in his forties with glioma.

The chain links TRBV18 to TRBJ2-3; D not certain. The CDR3 covers 13 residues. The germline V gene has CDR1 KGHSH and CDR2 LQKENI. V was shortened by 0 bases and J by 3 bases, with 4 bases between the two germline ends. DNA for the CDR3: TGTGCCAGCTCACCACCCGGGACAGATACGCAGTATTTT. Translated: CASSPPGTDTQYF.

This CDR3 reads CASSRVRSSYEQYF. The CDR3 bases are TGTGCCAGCAGTAGGGTCAGGAGCTCCTACGAGCAGTACTTC. V usage is TRBV2 and J usage is TRBJ2-7, with unresolved D. Trimming took off 5 bases at V and 0 bases at J, with 11 bases between the two ends. The CDR3 is made up of 14 amino acids. CDR1 is SNHLY, CDR2 FYNNEI, per germline.

On this clone itself: At one end the junction does not follow the germline gene, possibly because of a read error. This chain links TRBV5-6 with TRBJ2-5; 7 bases are shared with TRBD1. Per germline, CDR1 SGHDT and CDR2 YYEEEE. This CDR3 is built from 13 residues. The DNA of the CDR3 is TGTGCCAGCAGCTTGACAACCGGGACAGCGAGGAACTTC. Its protein is CASSLTTGTARNF. Supplemented by reference TRBV5-6 and TRBJ2-5, the full variable domain reads DAGVTQSPTHLIKTRGQQVTLRCSPKSGHDTVSWYQQALGQGPQFIFQYYEEEERQRGNFPDRFSGHQFPNYSSELNVNALLLGDSALYLCASSLTTGTARNFGPGTRLLVL.

This clone was seen a few times. The rearrangement joins TRBV7-9 to TRBJ2-1, with 9 bases identical to TRBD2. After removal of 5 bases from V and 4 bases from J, the junction contained 6 bases not matched to a gene. Germline values: CDR1 SEHNR, CDR2 FQNEAQ (reference sequence). CDR3 size: 15 residues. The DNA of the CDR3 is TGTGCCAGCAGCCCGCAGCGGGGGGCGTACAATGAGCAGTTCTTC. This translates into CASSPQRGAYNEQFF.

The V gene is TRBV7-8, the J gene TRBJ1-1; D gene uncertain. CDR1 SGHVS and CDR2 FQNEAQ come from the germline V gene. This CDR3 has 16 residues. Trimming shortened V by 6 bases and J by 0 bases, and 17 bases separated the two germline ends. The CDR3 nucleotides are TGTGCCAGCAGTTTAAGGGCCGGGTGGATGAACACTGAAGCTTTCTTT. Translation: CASSLRAGWMNTEAFF.

The chain joins TRBV6-5 to TRBJ1-1, with D perhaps matching TRBD1 (5 bases). The CDR3 covers 14 residues. Per germline, CDR1 MNHEY and CDR2 SVGAGI. V was trimmed by 2 bases and J by 4 bases, leaving 11 bases between them. The CDR3 loop is CASSYPGLSTEAFF. The CDR3 DNA reads as TGTGCCAGCAGTTACCCGGGACTTAGCACTGAAGCTTTCTTT.

The gene calls are TRBV2 and TRBJ1-6; tentatively, D is TRBD1 (6 bases). In germline, CDR1 is SNHLY, CDR2 FYNNEI. The CDR3 loop spans 13 amino acids. V lost 9 bases and J 7 bases, leaving 13 bases between the germline ends. The CDR3 nucleotides read TGTGCCAGTAGATACAGGGTGAATTCACCCCTCCACTTT. It specifies CASRYRVNSPLHF.

CDR3 sequence (DNA): TGTGCCAGTAGTATACAGGGAGGGGGGCGCTACGAGCAGTACTTC. Protein sequence: CASSIQGGGRYEQYF. The chain has TRBV19 and TRBJ2-7; possibly TRBD2 for D (7 bases). The V end lost 2 bases, the J end lost 3 bases, and 14 bases lay between the germline ends. The CDR3 runs to 15 residues. Germline assignment: CDR1 LNHDA and CDR2 SQIVND (reference sequence).

The rearrangement uses TRBV6-5 and TRBJ2-7; possibly TRBD2 for D (6 bases). The CDR3 loop spans 16 amino acids. Per germline, CDR1 MNHEY and CDR2 SVGAGI. V lost 0 bases, J lost 2 bases, and 14 bases lay in between. As DNA, the CDR3 is TGTGCCAGCAGTTACTCTAGACCGGGAGATGCCTACGAGCAGTACTTC. Translation gives CASSYSRPGDAYEQYF.

The V call is TRBV19, the J call TRBJ2-3; D not certain. Germline V gene lookup returns CDR1 LNHDA and CDR2 SQIVND (reference sequence). The length of the CDR3 is 13 residues. Trimming removed 4 bases from V and 4 bases from J, with 9 bases in between. The CDR3 here is CASSTLFSDTQYF. CDR3 nucleotide sequence: TGTGCCAGTAGTACCCTTTTTTCAGATACGCAGTATTTT.

The chain links TRBV1 to TRBJ2-3; TRBD2, the D gene given by the table, was not confirmed from the DNA. TRBV1 is a pseudogene segment. There are 17 residues in the CDR3. DNA of the CDR3: TGCACCAGCAGCCAAAAGTCCGGGGTATGGAGCACAGATACGCAGTATTTT. Protein product: CTSSQKSGVWSTDTQYF.

The chain is built from TRBV13 and TRBJ2-7; D remains ambiguous. Germline lookup yields CDR1 PRHDT and CDR2 FYEKMQ (reference sequence). Trimming shortened V by 4 bases and J by 6 bases, and 10 bases separated the two germline ends. The CDR3 spans 12 residues. Here the CDR3 reads CASSSYGTEQYF. DNA of the CDR3: TGTGCCAGCAGCTCCTACGGCACCGAGCAGTACTTC.

V gene TRBV7-9 combines with J gene TRBJ2-7; 12 positions match TRBD1. Germline V gene sequence: CDR1 SEHNR, CDR2 FQNEAQ (reference sequence). This CDR3 is built from 15 residues. Trimming at V came to 0 bases and at J to 5 bases, leaving 2 bases not matched to a gene. The CDR3 DNA reads TGTGCCAGCAGCTTAGCGGGGACAGGGGGCGACGAGCAGTACTTC. This sequence encodes CASSLAGTGGDEQYF.